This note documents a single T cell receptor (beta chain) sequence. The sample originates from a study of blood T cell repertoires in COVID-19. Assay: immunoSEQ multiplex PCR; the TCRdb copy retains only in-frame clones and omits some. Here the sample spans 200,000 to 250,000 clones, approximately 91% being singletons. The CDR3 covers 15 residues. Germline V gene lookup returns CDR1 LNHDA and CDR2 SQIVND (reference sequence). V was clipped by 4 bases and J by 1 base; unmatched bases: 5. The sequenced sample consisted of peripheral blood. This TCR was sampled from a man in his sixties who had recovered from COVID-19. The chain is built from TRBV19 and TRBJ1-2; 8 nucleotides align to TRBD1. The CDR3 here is CASSSGTGFNYGYTF. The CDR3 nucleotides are TGTGCCAGTAGTAGCGGGACAGGCTTTAACTATGGCTACACCTTC.